Listed below are T cell receptor beta chains from one sample, sequenced in a study of shared clonotypes between healthy human individuals. TCRdb's copy holds only in-frame clones and misses some; the assay was immunoSEQ multiplex PCR. This table has 650,000 to 700,000 clones, around 90% appearing once. The sample consisted of memory CD8+ T cells from PBMCs. The receptors derive from a man between 18 and 35 years old in good health. Some clones in this sample may be carry-over from other donors' samples. Both conserved end residues are part of each CDR3. D genes are given only for firm matches. The size entry is marked missing in some rows and otherwise reads once, few, many or a size class.

d_call j_call v_call clone_size cdr3_aa cdr3_nt
NA TRBJ2-7 TRBV19 NA CASSIVYGNYEQYF TGTGCCAGTAGTATAGTTTACGGGAACTACGAGCAGTACTTC
NA TRBJ2-2 TRBV7-2 NA CASSLRFRQTNTGELFF TGTGCCAGCAGCTTAAGGTTTCGGCAGACGAACACCGGGGAGCTGTTTTTT
TRBD2 TRBJ2-3 TRBV28 NA CASSSRPGTSGEGYTDTQYF TGTGCCAGCAGTTCAAGGCCCGGGACTAGCGGAGAGGGATACACAGATACGCAGTATTTT
TRBD2 TRBJ2-3 TRBV18 NA CASSPGAGEDTQYF TGTGCCAGCTCACCGGGTGCGGGAGAGGATACGCAGTATTTT
TRBD2 TRBJ2-7 TRBV5-1 NA CASSPRLAGEYEQYF TGCGCCAGCAGCCCCAGACTAGCGGGAGAGTACGAGCAGTACTTC
NA TRBJ2-5 TRBV2 NA CASGWTVGHKETQYF TGTGCCAGCGGGTGGACCGTGGGACACAAGGAGACCCAGTACTTC
NA TRBJ2-2 TRBV18 NA CASSPYGGTNTGELFF TGTGCCAGCTCACCGTATGGCGGGACGAACACCGGGGAGCTGTTTTTT
NA TRBJ2-3 TRBV28 NA CASSLTSITDTQYF TGTGCCAGCAGTTTAACTAGCATCACAGATACGCAGTATTTT
NA TRBJ1-5 TRBV30 NA CAWGGENNQPQHF TGTGCCTGGGGGGGGGAAAACAATCAGCCCCAGCATTTT
TRBD2 TRBJ2-7 TRBV6-5 NA CASSFGLAGLDEQYF TGTGCCAGCAGTTTTGGACTAGCGGGTTTAGACGAGCAGTACTTC
TRBD1 TRBJ1-2 TRBV7-9 few CASSLSGTVRRDGYTF TGTGCCAGCAGCTTAAGTGGGACAGTAAGGCGCGATGGCTACACCTTC
NA TRBJ2-7 TRBV9 NA CASSGGPENAYEQYF TGTGCCAGCAGCGGGGGACCGGAGAATGCCTACGAGCAGTACTTC
NA TRBJ1-2 TRBV5-5 NA CASSLVVSGPRPHYGYTF TGTGCCAGCAGCTTGGTGGTGTCTGGGCCCCGACCTCACTATGGCTACACCTTC
NA TRBJ2-7 TRBV27 once CASSLYLPGAGRYEQYF TGTGCCAGCAGTTTATATCTTCCGGGAGCCGGGCGCTACGAGCAGTACTTC
NA TRBJ1-5 TRBV6-1 NA CASRGLSNQPQHF TGTGCCAGCAGGGGACTGAGCAATCAGCCCCAGCATTTT
TRBD2 TRBJ2-3 TRBV6-6 NA CASSYLLAVTDTQYF TGTGCCAGCAGTTATCTGCTAGCGGTCACAGATACGCAGTATTTT
TRBD2 TRBJ2-5 TRBV28 many CASSRMWGGTPQETQYF TGTGCCAGCAGCCGGATGTGGGGAGGGACCCCCCAAGAGACCCAGTACTTC
TRBD2 TRBJ2-5 TRBV29-1 once CSAHLAGGRETQYF TGCAGCGCCCACCTGGCGGGAGGGCGTGAGACCCAGTACTTC
NA TRBJ1-5 TRBV4-1 few CASSQVAGLGNQPQHF TGCGCCAGCAGCCAAGTCGCGGGCCTGGGCAATCAGCCCCAGCATTTT
NA TRBJ2-7 TRBV27 NA CASSLSPGRSSYEQYF TGTGCCAGCAGTTTATCCCCGGGGCGGAGCTCCTACGAGCAGTACTTC
NA TRBJ2-7 TRBV10-3 NA CAISDFDEQYF TGTGCCATCAGTGACTTTGACGAGCAGTACTTC
TRBD1 TRBJ1-4 TRBV9 NA CASSPSGTGPIPNEKLFF TGTGCCAGCAGCCCATCCGGGACAGGGCCTATTCCTAATGAAAAACTGTTTTTT
NA TRBJ2-1 TRBV7-9 NA CASSPSAGEQFF TGTGCCAGCAGCCCATCAGCTGGTGAGCAGTTCTTC
NA TRBJ2-7 TRBV28 NA CASSSNWRVHEQYF TGTGCCAGCAGTTCAAACTGGAGGGTCCACGAGCAGTACTTC
TRBD2 TRBJ2-4 TRBV2 NA CASSERPSGLAKNIQYF TGTGCCAGCAGTGAAAGGCCTAGCGGATTAGCCAAAAACATTCAGTACTTC
NA TRBJ1-1 TRBV6-5 NA CASRVNTEAFF TGTGCCAGCAGGGTGAACACTGAAGCTTTCTTT
NA TRBJ2-7 TRBV10-3 NA CAISVPIGQSYAYEQYF TGTGCCATCAGTGTCCCCATCGGACAGTCGTACGCCTACGAGCAGTACTTC
NA TRBJ2-7 TRBV28 NA CASRLEGAYEQYF TGTGCCAGCAGGCTTGAAGGGGCCTACGAGCAGTACTTC
TRBD1 TRBJ1-5 TRBV15 NA CATSTRQGAGQPQHF TGTGCCACCAGCACCCGACAGGGGGCTGGTCAGCCCCAGCATTTT
TRBD1 TRBJ1-5 TRBV13 NA CASSLGQGDNQPQHF TGTGCCAGCAGTCTTGGACAGGGGGACAATCAGCCCCAGCATTTT
NA TRBJ1-5 TRBV7-9 many CASSLVDNQPQHF TGTGCCAGCAGCTTAGTCGACAATCAGCCCCAGCATTTT
NA TRBJ2-5 TRBV15 once CATSRDNPYQETQYF TGTGCCACCAGCAGAGATAATCCGTACCAAGAGACCCAGTACTTC
NA TRBJ1-1 TRBV5-1 once CASSPARVRGTEAFF TGCGCCAGCAGCCCAGCCAGGGTGCGGGGCACTGAAGCTTTCTTT
NA TRBJ2-1 TRBV19 NA CASSITGLVPYNEQFF TGTGCCAGTAGTATCACGGGACTCGTCCCCTACAATGAGCAGTTCTTC
NA TRBJ2-7 TRBV7-7 NA CASSLGRGPYEQYF TGTGCCAGCAGCTTAGGTAGGGGCCCCTACGAGCAGTACTTC
TRBD1 TRBJ2-2 TRBV28 NA CAIQGQGDTGELFF TGTGCCATCCAGGGACAGGGGGACACCGGGGAGCTGTTTTTT
NA TRBJ2-5 TRBV7-8 NA CASSLAFMGTETQETQYF TGTGCCAGCAGCTTGGCTTTCATGGGGACGGAAACTCAAGAGACCCAGTACTTC
NA TRBJ2-1 TRBV19 NA CASSIKGFVRNEQFF TGTGCCAGTAGTATAAAGGGGTTCGTGAGGAATGAGCAGTTCTTC
NA TRBJ2-7 TRBV7-6 NA CASSLGSAGSYEQYF TGTGCCAGCAGCTTAGGGTCGGCGGGCTCCTACGAGCAGTACTTC
TRBD1 TRBJ2-7 TRBV30 NA CASNGDRGLEQYF TGTGCCTCGAACGGGGACAGGGGTCTTGAGCAGTACTTC
NA TRBJ2-7 TRBV28 few CASSLSYYEQYF TGTGCCAGCAGTTTGTCTTACTACGAGCAGTACTTC
TRBD1 TRBJ2-5 TRBV28 NA CASSLIVSDRAGETQYF TGTGCCAGCAGTTTAATTGTCAGCGACAGGGCGGGCGAGACCCAGTACTTC
NA TRBJ1-2 TRBV5-8 NA CASSLIGLFNYGYTF TGTGCCAGCAGCTTGATAGGATTATTCAACTATGGCTACACCTTC
NA TRBJ1-1 TRBV29-1 few CSAGGRNTEAFF TGCAGCGCCGGAGGTCGGAACACTGAAGCTTTCTTT
NA TRBJ2-3 TRBV28 once CASSRTRFVDTQYF TGTGCCAGCAGTCGGACCCGGTTCGTAGATACGCAGTATTTT
NA TRBJ1-2 TRBV10-2 NA CASSESRGYGYTF TGCGCCAGCAGTGAGTCCCGGGGCTATGGCTACACCTTC
TRBD1 TRBJ2-2 TRBV5-1 NA CASSFRPDLTGDTGELFF TGCGCCAGCAGCTTCCGCCCAGATTTAACAGGGGACACCGGGGAGCTGTTTTTT
NA TRBJ2-7 TRBV5-1 NA CASSLSGWPYEQYF TGCGCCAGCAGCTTGAGTGGTTGGCCCTACGAGCAGTACTTC
NA TRBJ2-1 TRBV27 NA CASGRSSYNEQFF TGTGCCAGCGGACGGAGCTCCTACAATGAGCAGTTCTTC
NA TRBJ2-7 TRBV27 NA CASSPLRGNYEQYF TGTGCCAGCAGCCCGCTTCGCGGGAACTACGAGCAGTACTTC
NA TRBJ2-4 TRBV11-2 NA CASSIGGFAEEYF TGTGCCAGCAGCATTGGAGGGTTCGCAGAGGAGTACTTC
NA TRBJ1-5 TRBV4-1 few CASSHSPDNQPQHF TGCGCCAGCAGCCACTCCCCGGACAATCAGCCCCAGCATTTT
NA TRBJ1-1 TRBV28 NA CASSFSPRSAEAFF TGTGCCAGCAGTTTTTCCCCGAGATCTGCTGAAGCTTTCTTT
NA TRBJ2-1 TRBV27 NA CASSMGADYNEQFF TGTGCCAGCAGTATGGGGGCCGACTACAATGAGCAGTTCTTC
NA TRBJ2-5 TRBV27 NA CASSYRQETQYF TGTGCCAGCAGTTACCGCCAAGAGACCCAGTACTTC
NA TRBJ2-2 TRBV6-5 NA CASSYSASQAGELFF TGTGCCAGCAGTTACTCAGCCTCCCAGGCCGGGGAGCTGTTTTTT
NA TRBJ2-7 TRBV5-2 NA CASSGSTTSDSSYEQYF TGTGCCAGCAGCGGATCGACAACTAGCGATAGCTCCTACGAGCAGTACTTC
NA TRBJ2-7 TRBV6-1 NA CAINEQYF TGTGCCATCAACGAGCAGTACTTC
NA TRBJ1-2 TRBV7-9 NA CASSLSQAYGYTF TGTGCCAGCAGCTTAAGCCAGGCCTATGGCTACACCTTC